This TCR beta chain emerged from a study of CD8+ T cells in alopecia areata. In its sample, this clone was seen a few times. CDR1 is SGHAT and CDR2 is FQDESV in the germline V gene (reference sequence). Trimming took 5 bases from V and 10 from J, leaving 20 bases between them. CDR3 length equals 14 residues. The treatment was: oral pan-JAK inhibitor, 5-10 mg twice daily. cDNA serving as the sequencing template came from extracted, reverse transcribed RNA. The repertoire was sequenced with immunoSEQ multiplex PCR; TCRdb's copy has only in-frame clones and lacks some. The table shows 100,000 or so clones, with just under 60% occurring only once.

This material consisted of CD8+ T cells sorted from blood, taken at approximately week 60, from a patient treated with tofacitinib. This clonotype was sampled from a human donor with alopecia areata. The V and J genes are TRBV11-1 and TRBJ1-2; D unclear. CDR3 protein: CASSARSQRRDYTF. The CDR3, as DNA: TGTGCCAGCAGCGCCAGATCACAGCGTCGTGACTACACCTTC.